The 32 T cell receptor beta chains below were found in one sample sequenced in a study of tumor and adjacent non-tumor tissue in lung cancer. This sample's RNA came from whole unsorted tissue. A modified ARM-PCR protocol with three rounds of nested PCR amplified TCRbeta. Each CDR3 protein gets one entry after TCRdb re-called the multiplex PCR reads with MiXCR. In the table there are approximately 79,000 distinct CDR3 sequences, roughly 62% of which are singletons. The sequenced sample was lung tumor tissue. The receptors come from a man aged 70 or older with non-small cell lung cancer.

The chain couples TRBV28 to TRBJ1-5; the match to TRBD1 covers 8 bases. The length of the CDR3 is 15 residues. The germline CDR1 and CDR2 sequences are MDHEN and SYDVKM. V dropped 10 bases and J dropped 4; count of bases not matched to a gene: 12. Here the CDR3 reads CANRARTGTNQPQHF. CDR3 coding DNA: TGTGCCAACAGGGCCAGGACAGGGACAAATCAGCCCCAGCATTTT.

Details on this clonotype: A much larger clone differs from this one at a single base, so this may be a read error. This rearrangement joins TRBV5-1 to TRBJ1-1; D is ambiguous. CDR1 and CDR2 (germline): SGHRS, YFSETQ. The CDR3 is 15 residues long. The CDR3 region is CARSSGGGLNTEAFF. DNA of the CDR3: TGCGCCAGAAGCTCCGGAGGAGGATTGAACACTGAAGCTTTCTTT.

On this clonotype itself: Being one base from a much bigger clone, this may be a read error. This chain uses TRBV28 with TRBJ2-7; 7 bases are shared with TRBD2. The CDR3 runs 14 residues. Looked up from germline, CDR1 is MDHEN and CDR2 is SYDVKM. V lost 4 bases, J lost 4 bases, and 7 bases stayed unmatched. The CDR3: CASSSREATYEQYF. DNA of the CDR3: TGTGCCAGCAGTTCCCGGGAGGCTACGTACGAGCAGTACTTC.

V and J are TRBV18 and TRBJ2-7; TRBD2 agrees at 7 bases. The CDR3 spans 16 residues. The V gene's germline CDR1 is KGHSH and CDR2 LQKENI. V lost 1 base and J lost 6; bases outside the gene matches: 12. CDR3: CASSPRGGGPTAEQYF. The CDR3 DNA reads as TGTGCCAGCTCACCACGCGGCGGGGGACCTACGGCCGAGCAGTACTTC.

This clonotype was observed many times. This chain joins TRBV29-1 and TRBJ2-7, with TRBD1 matching over 7 bases. Germline CDR1 SQVTM, CDR2 ANQGSEA. J gave up 5 bases and V 6 bases, and 10 bases lay outside the gene matches. This CDR3 spans 13 amino acids. CDR3: CSVWTGQEDEQYF. The CDR3 DNA sequence: TGCAGCGTCTGGACAGGACAGGAAGACGAGCAGTACTTC.

This chain connects TRBV5-8 to TRBJ2-4, with 9 bases lining up with TRBD2. V shed 2 bases and J 8 bases; nucleotides not matched to a gene: 5. Germline CDR1 is SGHTS and CDR2 is YDEGEE. The CDR3 consists of 14 residues. DNA for the CDR3: TGTGCCAGCAGCTTCTTTAGCGGGGGAGACATTCAGTACTTC. Its protein product is CASSFFSGGDIQYF. The variable domain in full, completed from reference TRBV5-8 and TRBJ2-4, reads EAGVTQSPTHLIKTRGQQATLRCSPISGHTSVYWYQQALGLGLQFLLWYDEGEERNRGNFPPRFSGRQFPNYSSELNVNALELEDSALYLCASSFFSGGDIQYFGAGTRLSVL.

Note on this clonotype: The junction and the germline gene differ at one end; a read error may be behind it. The chain combines TRBV11-2 with TRBJ2-5; weak D call: TRBD2 (6 bases). This CDR3 is built from 14 residues. The germline CDR1 and CDR2 sequences are SGHAT and FQNNGV. CDR3 bases: TGTGTCAGCAGCCCCAGGACTATACATGAGACCCAGTACTTC. Translated: CVSSPRTIHETQYF.

Comment on this clonotype: The germline gene is not matched at one end of the junction; a read error may be the cause. The chain joins TRBV20-1 to TRBJ2-1; 9 positions agree with TRBD2. The germline CDR1 and CDR2 sequences are DFQATT and SNEGSKA (reference sequence). The CDR3 is 15 amino acids. DNA of the CDR3: TGCAGTGCCCGAAGGCCTAGCGGGATCTTAAGTGAGCAGCTCTTC. This gives the protein CSARRPSGILSEQLF.

The chain combines TRBV7-3 with TRBJ2-3; 11 bases are shared with TRBD2. The CDR3 runs to 18 residues. The trim removed 1 base at V and 1 base at J, leaving 7 bases unmatched. Germline CDR1 reads SGHTA; CDR2 reads FQGTGA. CDR3 in amino acids: CASSLSSGRALGTDTQYF. DNA of the CDR3: TGTGCCAGCAGCTTAAGTAGCGGGAGGGCCTTGGGCACAGATACGCAGTATTTT.

As concerns this clonotype: At one of its ends the junction is not consistent with the germline gene, which may arise from a read error. V and J are TRBV2 and TRBJ2-7, with D perhaps being TRBD1 or TRBD2 (5 bases each). The CDR3 loop spans 12 amino acids. Germline-derived CDR1 and CDR2 are SNHLY and FYNNEI. The CDR3 DNA is TGTGCCAGCAATATGGGCAGGGACGAGGAGTACTTC. Amino acid sequence: CASNMGRDEEYF.

As regards this clonotype: Since a much larger clone is just one base distant, this may be a read error. The CDR3 bases are TGTGCCAGCAGCCGGGGAATCTACGAGCAGTACTTC. Translation: CASSRGIYEQYF. The chain is built from TRBV12-3 or TRBV12-4 and TRBJ2-7; the D gene is possibly TRBD2 (5 bases). The CDR3 extends over 12 amino acids. Between the trimmed V and J ends, which lost 6 bases and 3 bases, there was a span of 9 bases.

About this clonotype itself: This may come from a read error, since a much larger clone is one base off. Since the CDR3 does not end with the conserved phenylalanine or tryptophan, this likely comes from a read error. The CDR3 sequence: CASSLRDRAGTQYY. CDR3 coding DNA: TGTGCCAGCAGTTTGAGGGACAGGGCAGGTACGCAGTATTAT. The V and J genes are TRBV28 and TRBJ2-3; TRBD1 agrees at 9 bases. Looked up from germline, CDR1 is MDHEN and CDR2 is SYDVKM. J was trimmed by 8 bases and V by 3 bases; bases with no gene match: 6. CDR3 length: 14 amino acids.

The rearrangement joins TRBV6-2 or TRBV6-3 to TRBJ2-7; perhaps TRBD2 as D (6 bases). The CDR3 runs 17 residues. The V gene lost 6 bases and the J gene lost 2 bases, with 23 bases spanning the gap. Germline assignment: CDR1 MNHEY and CDR2 SVGEGT. As DNA, the CDR3 is TGTGCCAGCAGGCCAATCGGACTAACGGGGCTAACCTACGAGCAGTACTTC. Its translation is CASRPIGLTGLTYEQYF.

The chain is built from TRBV20-1 and TRBJ1-4; D unresolved. Germline values: CDR1 DFQATT, CDR2 SNEGSKA (reference sequence). The CDR3 length is 13 residues. Trimming cost V 5 bases and J 5 bases, with 12 bases left between them. CDR3 region: CSAAWGKNEKLFF. The CDR3 DNA is TGCAGTGCTGCATGGGGAAAGAATGAAAAACTGTTTTTT.

Points on this clonotype: Just one base apart from a much larger clone, this may be a read error. J is TRBJ2-4 and V is TRBV9; D might be TRBD2 (5 bases). There are 15 residues in the CDR3. Per germline, CDR1 SGDLS and CDR2 YYNGEE. The V gene lost 2 bases and the J gene lost 1 base, with 10 bases spanning the gap. The CDR3 sequence: CASSVVAGAKNIQYF. Here the CDR3 DNA reads TGTGCCAGCAGCGTGGTCGCGGGTGCCAAAAACATTCAGTACTTC.

The rearrangement uses TRBV12-3 or TRBV12-4 and TRBJ2-1, with 13 bases matching TRBD2. The CDR3 has 21 amino acids. Unmatched junction bases numbered 26, after V lost 6 bases and J lost 9 bases. The CDR3 region has the DNA TGTGCCAGCAGCTTTCCCCAGGGGCCGGGCCCGACTAGCGGGGGGCTTCTTGAGCAGTTCTTC. Residues: CASSFPQGPGPTSGGLLEQFF.

On this clonotype: The missing conserved phenylalanine or tryptophan at the end of this CDR3 makes a read error likely. V and J are TRBV12-3 or TRBV12-4 and TRBJ2-4; D may correspond to TRBD1 or TRBD2 (5 bases each). The length of the CDR3 is 16 residues. The CDR3 DNA reads as TGTGCTAGCAGAGGTCCTTTCACGGGGCCCAAAAACATTCAGTACTAC. Translation gives CASRGPFTGPKNIQYY.

Ten or more counts support this clonotype. The genes are TRBV12-3 or TRBV12-4 and TRBJ2-7; 7 bases line up with TRBD1. V shed 7 bases, J shed 0 bases, and the junction held 9 bases outside the gene matches. This CDR3 has 15 residues. The CDR3 DNA is TGTGCCAGCACCAGAACCCGGGACAGCTCCTACGAGCAGTACTTC. Protein sequence: CASTRTRDSSYEQYF.

The count of this clonotype is one. The chain uses TRBV7-3 and TRBJ2-2; possibly TRBD2 for D (6 bases). The CDR3 length is 17 residues. Germline loops: CDR1 SGHTA, CDR2 FQGTGA. Trimming left V 1 base short and J 3 bases short, with 15 bases between. The CDR3 spells CASSLRLEGSDTGELFF. CDR3 nucleotides: TGTGCCAGCAGCTTAAGACTAGAGGGGTCGGACACCGGGGAGCTGTTTTTT.

With regard to this clonotype: This likely comes from a read error, as the CDR3 has no conserved phenylalanine or tryptophan at its end. The chain couples TRBV29-1 to TRBJ2-3, with 8 positions matching TRBD2. V shed 5 bases and J 4 bases; nucleotides not matched to a gene: 2. CDR1 is SQVTM, CDR2 ANQGSEA, per germline. This CDR3 is 12 amino acids long. CDR3 bases: TGCAGCGTTCGGGAGGGGGCAGATACGCAGTATTCT. Protein product: CSVREGADTQYS.

Judged by abundance, this clonotype is medium-sized (0.01 to 0.1%). The chain joins TRBV11-2 to TRBJ2-7; possible D gene TRBD2, 7 bases. Germline-derived CDR1 and CDR2 are SGHAT and FQNNGV. There are 15 residues in the CDR3. Trimming cost V 0 bases and J 4 bases, with 13 bases left between them. The CDR3 DNA sequence: TGTGCCAGCAGCTTAGATAAGGGGGGGAGGTACGAGCAGTACTTC. Its protein product is CASSLDKGGRYEQYF.

This clonotype was recorded many times. The V and J genes are TRBV6-2 or TRBV6-3 and TRBJ2-7; TRBD1 or TRBD2 may be the D gene (5 bases each). Germline V CDR1 and CDR2: MNHEY, SVGEGT. CDR3 length: 13 residues. Trimming stripped 6 bases from V and 6 bases from J, with 15 bases between. The CDR3 DNA sequence: TGTGCCAGCAGCTCCGCACCAGGGAGCGAGCAGTACTTC. Translating it yields CASSSAPGSEQYF.

Comments on this clonotype: Germline and junction disagree at one end, which may indicate a read error. This rearrangement joins TRBV20-1 to TRBJ2-1, with 11 bases identical to TRBD2. The CDR3 sequence is 15 residues long. Looked up from germline, CDR1 is DFQATT and CDR2 is SNEGSKA (reference sequence). The CDR3 DNA follows: TGCAGTGCCCAAACCTCCGGGACTAGCGGCAATAAGCAGCTCTTC. It specifies CSAQTSGTSGNKQLF.

Concerning this clonotype itself: Given a much more abundant clone one base away, this may be a read error. Here the CDR3 omits its conserved ending phenylalanine or tryptophan, so a read error is the likely source. The chain links TRBV24-1 to TRBJ2-1; D tentatively reads TRBD1 or TRBD2 (5 bases each). The length of the CDR3 is 17 residues. Trimming took 5 bases from V and 4 from J, leaving 20 bases between them. Germline CDR1 and CDR2: KGHDR and SFDVKD. CDR3 amino acids: CATSGEGLSRVYNEQFI. The CDR3, as DNA: TGTGCCACCAGTGGTGAGGGGCTAAGCCGCGTTTACAATGAGCAGTTCATC.

The V gene is TRBV28, the J gene TRBJ1-5; TRBD1 matches at 11 bases. CDR3 length: 15 residues. Germline V gene lookup returns CDR1 MDHEN and CDR2 SYDVKM. V was pared by 5 bases and J by 4 bases, with 4 bases of the junction left unmatched. The CDR3 bases are TGTGCCAGCAGTCTTGGGGACAGGGGGAATCAGCCCCAGCATTTT. Amino acid sequence: CASSLGDRGNQPQHF.

The table lists this clonotype with many counts. V usage is TRBV13 and J usage is TRBJ2-7, with D perhaps TRBD2 (5 bases). This CDR3 is 15 amino acids long. The germline CDR1 and CDR2 sequences are PRHDT and FYEKMQ (reference sequence). The V and J ends lost 0 bases and 4 bases respectively, with 13 bases between them. The DNA for the CDR3 is TGTGCCAGCAGCTTAGGTGGGAGTTTAGAATACGAGCAGTACTTC. Its protein product is CASSLGGSLEYEQYF. Together with reference TRBV13 and TRBJ2-7, the CDR3 gives the full variable domain: AAGVIQSPRHLIKEKRETATLKCYPIPRHDTVYWYQQGPGQDPQFLISFYEKMQSDKGSIPDRFSAQQFSDYHSELNMSSLELGDSALYFCASSLGGSLEYEQYFGPGTRLTVT.

The chain carries TRBV5-1 and TRBJ2-3; D might be TRBD2 (5 bases). The CDR3 contains 15 residues. CDR1 is SGHRS and CDR2 is YFSETQ in the germline V gene. Trimming pared 1 base from V and 0 bases from J, leaving 9 bases between. The DNA for the CDR3 is TGCGCCAGCAGCTTGTCCGGGAAAAGCACAGATACGCAGTATTTT. This sequence encodes CASSLSGKSTDTQYF.

Regarding this clonotype: Being one base from a much bigger clone, this may be a read error. The gene calls are TRBV20-1 and TRBJ2-3; tentative D call: TRBD2 (5 bases). CDR1 and CDR2 (germline): DFQATT, SNEGSKA (reference sequence). CDR3 length: 13 residues. For the CDR3, the DNA is TGCAATGCTAGGGCCACTAGGAAAGATACGCAGTATTTT. Its translation is CNARATRKDTQYF.

For this clonotype: One end of the junction is discordant with germline, which a read error may explain. The chain is built from TRBV11-1 and TRBJ2-5; D gene uncertain. Germline V lookup: CDR1 SGHAT, CDR2 FQDESV (reference sequence). The CDR3 extends over 13 amino acids. The CDR3 DNA reads TGTGCCATCAGCCCAGACGGAATCGAGACCCAGTACTTC. Its translation is CAISPDGIETQYF.

Points on this clonotype: A read error is likely, as this CDR3 ends without the conserved phenylalanine or tryptophan. The chain couples TRBV2 to TRBJ1-4; D is uncertain. Trimming removed 4 bases from V and 7 bases from J, with 13 bases in between. CDR1 and CDR2 from the germline V gene are SNHLY and FYNNEI. This CDR3 has 14 amino acids. DNA of the CDR3: TGTGCCAGCAGTGTGGGCATGTCACGTGAAAAACTGTTTTTA. Translated: CASSVGMSREKLFL.

In regard to this clonotype: An end of the junction does not agree with germline; a read error may underlie this. The chain carries TRBV11-2 and TRBJ1-6; the D gene is possibly TRBD1 (6 bases). The CDR3 has 16 amino acids. Germline CDR1 and CDR2: SGHAT and FQNNGV. CDR3 DNA sequence: TGTGACAGCAGCTTAGATGGGGGCTGGGTTGGGTCACCCCTCTACTTT. It is translated as CDSSLDGGWVGSPLYF.

Of note for this clonotype: Germline and junction disagree at one end, which may indicate a read error. The chain employs TRBV9 and TRBJ1-4; no definite D call. There are 16 residues in the CDR3. CDR1 is SGDLS, CDR2 YYNGEE, per germline. The CDR3 DNA reads TGTGCCAGCTGCGTAGTGGCCGGGGAATCTAATGAAAAACTGTTTTTT. It yields the protein CASCVVAGESNEKLFF.